A single sample gave rise to the 20 T cell receptor beta chains below, sequenced in a study of T cell changes during pregnancy in multiple sclerosis. The repertoire was sequenced with immunoSEQ multiplex PCR; TCRdb's copy has only in-frame clones and lacks some. The sample has about 19,000 clones, roughly 90% seen once. The specimen was CD8+ T cells from peripheral blood mononuclear cells, collected in the third trimester of pregnancy. The receptors originated from a female donor in good health, enrolled as a control in a pregnancy study.

J is TRBJ1-1 and V is TRBV7-9; 10 nucleotides agree with TRBD1. The junction had 3 bases not matched to a gene; V was cut back by 5 bases and J by 3 bases. This CDR3 is 14 amino acids long. Germline V gene lookup returns CDR1 SEHNR and CDR2 FQNEAQ (reference sequence). The CDR3: CASSPTGGHTEAFF. The CDR3, as DNA: TGTGCCAGCAGCCCGACAGGGGGCCACACTGAAGCTTTCTTT.

The chain carries TRBV5-5 and TRBJ1-5; D is ambiguous. The length of the CDR3 is 13 residues. Trimming pared 0 bases from V and 4 bases from J, leaving 5 bases between. Per the germline V gene, CDR1 is SGHKS and CDR2 is YYEKEE (reference sequence). This CDR3 reads CASSLDLNQPQHF. The CDR3 DNA is TGTGCCAGCAGCTTGGACCTAAATCAGCCCCAGCATTTT.

The chain recombines TRBV5-8 with TRBJ1-6; tentatively, D is TRBD1 (5 bases). Germline loops: CDR1 SGHTS, CDR2 YDEGEE. The CDR3 has 17 amino acids. The V end was cut by 4 bases, the J end by 1 base, with 15 bases between. This CDR3 reads CASSGWGDRSYNSPLHF. The DNA for the CDR3 is TGTGCCAGCAGCGGGTGGGGGGATCGATCCTATAATTCACCCCTCCACTTT.

The chain is built from TRBV27 and TRBJ1-1; D unclear. V was clipped by 4 bases and J by 0 bases, with 6 bases between them. Germline-derived CDR1 and CDR2 are MNHEY and SMNVEV (reference sequence). CDR3 length equals 13 residues. CDR3 sequence: CASSSGLNTEAFF. The CDR3 nucleotides read TGTGCCAGCAGTTCGGGGTTGAACACTGAAGCTTTCTTT.

The rearrangement joins TRBV9 to TRBJ2-2; 15 positions match TRBD2. V shed 4 bases and J 5 bases; nucleotides not matched to a gene: 6. The CDR3 covers 17 residues. Germline CDR1 and CDR2: SGDLS and YYNGEE. This CDR3 is CASSPGTSGGITGELFF. The CDR3 nucleotides are TGTGCCAGCAGCCCCGGGACTAGCGGGGGGATTACCGGGGAGCTGTTTTTT. The full variable domain, in which reference TRBV9 and TRBJ2-2 provide the parts outside the CDR3, is DSGVTQTPKHLITATGQRVTLRCSPRSGDLSVYWYQQSLDQGLQFLIQYYNGEERAKGNILERFSAQQFPDLHSELNLSSLELGDSALYFCASSPGTSGGITGELFFGEGSRLTVL.

The rearrangement links TRBV2 to TRBJ1-1; D is perhaps TRBD1 (6 bases). The CDR3 has 13 amino acids. Trimming took 6 bases from V and 10 from J, leaving 18 bases between them. Germline V gives CDR1 SNHLY, CDR2 FYNNEI. CDR3 sequence reads: CASRTGSEAAAFF. CDR3 sequence (DNA): TGTGCCAGCAGGACAGGTTCGGAAGCGGCAGCTTTCTTT.

The rearrangement uses TRBV11-2 and TRBJ1-1; no definite D call. V dropped 5 bases and J dropped 4 bases, with 8 bases sitting between them. The length of the CDR3 is 12 residues. Germline CDR1 and CDR2: SGHAT and FQNNGV. Here the CDR3 DNA reads TGTGCCAGCAGCCCCTCCGGCACTGAAGCTTTCTTT. This encodes CASSPSGTEAFF. The full variable domain, with the rest looked up from reference TRBV11-2 and TRBJ1-1, is EAGVAQSPRYKIIEKRQSVAFWCNPISGHATLYWYQQILGQGPKLLIQFQNNGVVDDSQLPKDRFSAERLKGVDSTLKIQPAKLEDSAVYLCASSPSGTEAFFGQGTRLTVV.

Comments on this clone: The same CDR3 can be traced to other DNA sequences in this sample. The rearrangement joins TRBV27 to TRBJ1-6; TRBD1 agrees at 8 bases. From germline, CDR1 is MNHEY and CDR2 SMNVEV (reference sequence). With 4 bases clipped from V and 7 bases from J, the junction kept 3 bases outside the gene matches. The CDR3 is 14 amino acids. CDR3 loop: CASSSGQGNSPLHF. The CDR3 DNA sequence: TGTGCCAGCAGTTCAGGACAGGGAAATTCACCCCTCCACTTT.

This chain uses TRBV29-1 with TRBJ1-3, with TRBD1 identical over 7 bases. Unmatched junction bases numbered 4, after V lost 5 bases and J lost 0 bases. The CDR3 runs to 14 residues. The germline V gene has CDR1 SQVTM and CDR2 ANQGSEA. This CDR3 reads CSVRDSRSGNTIYF. CDR3 DNA sequence: TGCAGCGTTCGGGACAGCCGCTCTGGAAACACCATATATTTT.

The rearrangement uses TRBV30 and TRBJ2-1; TRBD2 matches at 14 bases. This CDR3 spans 16 amino acids. The ends lost 1 base at V and 8 bases at J; junction bases unmatched: 7. Per the germline V gene, CDR1 is GTSNPN and CDR2 is SVGIG (reference sequence). The CDR3 DNA reads as TGTGCCTGGAGTGGGGGACTAGCGGGGGCCTGGGATGAGCAGTTCTTC. Translation: CAWSGGLAGAWDEQFF.

This rearrangement joins TRBV6-5 to TRBJ2-7; TRBD1 might be the D (7 bases). V lost 4 bases to trimming and J lost 7 bases, with 11 bases between them. This CDR3 has 12 amino acids. Germline assignment: CDR1 MNHEY and CDR2 SVGAGI. The CDR3 nucleotides are TGTGCCAGCAGTTTGCAGGGGGGAGAGCAGTACTTC. Amino acids: CASSLQGGEQYF.

In DNA, the CDR3 is TGTGCCAGCAGTTTAGTGAGACTAGCGGGGGGGTACCAAGAGACCCAGTACTTC. It codes for CASSLVRLAGGYQETQYF. V and J are TRBV28 and TRBJ2-5; 14 positions match TRBD2. V gave up 2 bases and J gave up 0 bases; unmatched junction bases: 5. Germline assignment: CDR1 MDHEN and CDR2 SYDVKM. CDR3 length: 18 amino acids.

This clone was recorded once. V is TRBV28 and J is TRBJ1-3; 9 bases map to TRBD1. The V and J ends lost 3 bases and 6 bases, in that order; junction bases with no gene match: 3. CDR1 MDHEN and CDR2 SYDVKM come from the germline V gene. The CDR3 is 14 residues long. Written as DNA, the CDR3 is TGTGCCAGCAGTTTGGACAGGGGTGAAAACACCATATATTTT. Translated: CASSLDRGENTIYF.

This clone appeared once. J is TRBJ1-3 and V is TRBV4-1; D ambiguous. V lost 4 bases and J lost 4, with 14 bases in between. Germline V gives CDR1 MGHRA, CDR2 YSYEKL. The CDR3 runs to 15 residues. CDR3 DNA sequence: TGCGCCAGCAGCCGCTCACTGGAGATGGGAAACACCATATATTTT. Translating it yields CASSRSLEMGNTIYF.

The CDR3 reads CASSTGGREQFF. CDR3 sequence (DNA): TGTGCCAGCAGCACGGGGGGCCGGGAGCAGTTCTTC. This chain joins TRBV9 and TRBJ2-1; D is possibly TRBD2 (7 bases). The CDR3 spans 12 residues. The V gene's germline CDR1 is SGDLS and CDR2 YYNGEE. V was cut by 4 bases and J by 10 bases, with 12 bases left in between.

In DNA, the CDR3 is TGTGCCACCGTCGAGCGGGCCTCCGCAGATACGCAGTATTTT. This sequence encodes CATVERASADTQYF. The V gene is TRBV5-6, the J gene TRBJ2-3, with a possible D match to TRBD2 (6 bases). Germline V gives CDR1 SGHDT, CDR2 YYEEEE. CDR3 length equals 14 residues. Trimming removed 9 bases from V and 4 bases from J, with 18 bases in between.

This sequence joins TRBV4-1 and TRBJ2-7; no reliable D call. With 1 base removed from V and 4 bases from J, the gap between germline ends came to 8 bases. CDR1 MGHRA and CDR2 YSYEKL come from the germline V gene. The CDR3 extends over 13 amino acids. The CDR3 protein is CASSQGLGYEQYF. The DNA for the CDR3 is TGCGCCAGCAGCCAAGGTCTAGGTTACGAGCAGTACTTC.

This chain links TRBV9 with TRBJ2-1, with TRBD2 matching over 12 bases. V dropped 6 bases and J dropped 5; count of bases not matched to a gene: 9. This CDR3 has 16 residues. The germline CDR1 and CDR2 sequences are SGDLS and YYNGEE. The CDR3 sequence: CASKGLAGGDHNEQFF. CDR3 DNA: TGTGCCAGCAAAGGCCTAGCGGGGGGGGACCACAATGAGCAGTTCTTC.

CDR3 bases: TGTGCCAGCCGACTAGGCTCCTACGAGCAGTACTTC. Its translation is CASRLGSYEQYF. This chain connects TRBV25-1 to TRBJ2-7, with D possibly matching TRBD2 (6 bases). V was shortened by 8 bases and J by 0 bases, with 8 bases between the two germline ends. CDR1 is MGHDK and CDR2 is SYGVNS in the germline V gene. The CDR3 consists of 12 residues.

The chain carries TRBV6-6 and TRBJ1-1; the D is unclear. Between the trimmed V and J ends, which lost 3 bases and 6 bases, there was a span of 20 bases. Germline V lookup: CDR1 MNHNY, CDR2 SVGAGI (reference sequence). This CDR3 has 16 residues. The CDR3 reads CASSYSESMGSAEAFF. The CDR3, as DNA: TGTGCCAGCAGTTATTCGGAGAGTATGGGTAGCGCTGAAGCTTTCTTT.